This T cell receptor (beta chain) was retrieved from a study of T cell responses to AZD1222 COVID-19 vaccine. Study-level findings and limits: The repertoires were collected only after the peak T cell response. Variant regions that are unmutated are reportedly the target of nearly half of spike-specific TCRs. Donors were chiefly white British, with a greater number of females, and clonal diversity was perhaps underestimated.

Sequenced by immunoSEQ multiplex PCR; TCRdb stores in-frame clones only, minus some. The sample carries about 140,000 clones, 70% to 90% recorded once. The CDR3 contains 15 residues. Germline-derived CDR1 and CDR2 are LNHDA and SQIVND (reference sequence). V lost 3 bases to trimming and J lost 4 bases; unmatched junction nucleotides: 4. About this clone: Antigen specificity is unknown.

Here the sequenced sample was peripheral blood, taken on day 0 of AZD1222 vaccination. The TCR was taken from an adult in good health. The rearrangement joins TRBV19 to TRBJ1-2; 11 bases line up with TRBD1. CDR3 sequence reads: CASSIGQGAIYGYTF. The DNA for the CDR3 is TGTGCCAGTAGTATTGGACAGGGGGCTATCTATGGCTACACCTTC.